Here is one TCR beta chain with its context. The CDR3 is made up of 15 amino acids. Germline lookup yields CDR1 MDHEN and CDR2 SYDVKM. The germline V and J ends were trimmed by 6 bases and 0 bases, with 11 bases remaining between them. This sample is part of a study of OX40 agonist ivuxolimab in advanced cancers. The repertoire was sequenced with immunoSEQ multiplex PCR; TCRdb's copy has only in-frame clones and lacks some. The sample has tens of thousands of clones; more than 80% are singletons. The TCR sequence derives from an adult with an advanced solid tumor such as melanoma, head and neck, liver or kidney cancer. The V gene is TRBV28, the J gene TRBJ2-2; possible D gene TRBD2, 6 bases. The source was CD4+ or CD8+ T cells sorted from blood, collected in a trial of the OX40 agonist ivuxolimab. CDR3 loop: CASSQLASNTGELFF. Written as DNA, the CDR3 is TGTGCCAGCAGCCAACTAGCTTCGAACACCGGGGAGCTGTTTTTT.